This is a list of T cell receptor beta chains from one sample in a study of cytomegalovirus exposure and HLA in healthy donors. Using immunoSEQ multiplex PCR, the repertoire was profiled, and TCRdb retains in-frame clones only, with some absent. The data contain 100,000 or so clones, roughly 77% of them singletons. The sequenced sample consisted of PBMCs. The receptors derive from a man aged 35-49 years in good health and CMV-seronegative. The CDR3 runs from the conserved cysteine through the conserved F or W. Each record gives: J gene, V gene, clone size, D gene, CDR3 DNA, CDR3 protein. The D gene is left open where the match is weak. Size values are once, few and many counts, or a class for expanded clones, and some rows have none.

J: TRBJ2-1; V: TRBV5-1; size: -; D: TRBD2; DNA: TGCGCCAGCAGCTTGGCAGGACTAGCGGGGGGAAGCTCCTACAATGAGCAGTTCTTC; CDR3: CASSLAGLAGGSSYNEQFF
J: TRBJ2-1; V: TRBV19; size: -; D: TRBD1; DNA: TGTGCCAGTAGTATAGGTGGGACAGTTCCCAATGAGCAGTTCTTC; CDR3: CASSIGGTVPNEQFF
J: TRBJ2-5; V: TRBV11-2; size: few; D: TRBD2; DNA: TGTGCCAGCAGCTTAGGTCCCGGGGGGGTGGGAAACCAAGAGACCCAGTACTTC; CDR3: CASSLGPGGVGNQETQYF
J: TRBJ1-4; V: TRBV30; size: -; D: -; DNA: TGTGCCTGCCGGGAAAGACGGGAAAAACTGTTTTTT; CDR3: CACRERREKLFF
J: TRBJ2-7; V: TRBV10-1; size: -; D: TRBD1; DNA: TGCGCCAGCAGTGGGGGGACAGAATTATACGAGCAGTACTTC; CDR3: CASSGGTELYEQYF
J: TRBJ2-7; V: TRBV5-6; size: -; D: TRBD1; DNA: TGTGCCAGCAGCAGGACAGGGGCAACCTACGAGCAGTACTTC; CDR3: CASSRTGATYEQYF
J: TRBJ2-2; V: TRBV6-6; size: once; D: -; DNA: TGTGCCAGCAGTTACTCGATAGACACCTACACCGGGGAGCTGTTTTTT; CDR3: CASSYSIDTYTGELFF
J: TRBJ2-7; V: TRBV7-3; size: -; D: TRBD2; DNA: TGTGCCAGCAGCCCAGCGGGGAGGAACGAGCAGTACTTC; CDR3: CASSPAGRNEQYF
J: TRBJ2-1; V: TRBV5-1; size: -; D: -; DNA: TGCGCCAGCAGCTTGGCTAGTTTGGCTGGTGAGCAGTTCTTC; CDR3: CASSLASLAGEQFF
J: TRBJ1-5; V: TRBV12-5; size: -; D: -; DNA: TGTGCTAGTGGTTTGGTCCGGGGGAGCAATCAGCCCCAGCATTTT; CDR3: CASGLVRGSNQPQHF
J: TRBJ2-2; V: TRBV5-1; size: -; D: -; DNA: TGCGCCAGCAGCAAGGACGGGGCCGGGGAGCTGTTTTTT; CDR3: CASSKDGAGELFF
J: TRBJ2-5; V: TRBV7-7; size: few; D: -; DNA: TGTGCCAGCAGCCCAGCGGCTTCAGAGACCCAGTACTTC; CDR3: CASSPAASETQYF
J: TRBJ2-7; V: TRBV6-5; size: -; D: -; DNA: TGTGCCAGCGGGGAGGGGGGGCCCTACGAGCAGTACTTC; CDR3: CASGEGGPYEQYF
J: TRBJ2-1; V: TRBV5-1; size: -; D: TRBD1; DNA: TGCGCCAGCAGCCCCACAGGGGGAATCTACAATGAGCAGTTCTTC; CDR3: CASSPTGGIYNEQFF
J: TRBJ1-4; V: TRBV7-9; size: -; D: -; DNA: TGTGCCAGCAACGACAGCCCAGGTGAAAAACTGTTTTTT; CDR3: CASNDSPGEKLFF
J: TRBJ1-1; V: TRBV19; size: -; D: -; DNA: TGTGCCAGTAGTGTCGGGACTTTTACCCCCACTGAAGCTTTCTTT; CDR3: CASSVGTFTPTEAFF
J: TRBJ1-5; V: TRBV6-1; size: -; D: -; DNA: TGTGCCAGCAGTGAAGGGGGTAACAGGTTACTTGGGGAGCCCCAGCATTTT; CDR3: CASSEGGNRLLGEPQHF
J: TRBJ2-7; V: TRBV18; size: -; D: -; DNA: TGTGCCAGCTCACTGCAGGGAAGCTCCTACGAGCAGTACTTC; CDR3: CASSLQGSSYEQYF
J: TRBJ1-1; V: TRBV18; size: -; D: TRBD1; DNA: TGTGCCAGCTCACCCAGGGGGTCTATGAACACTGAAGCTTTCTTT; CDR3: CASSPRGSMNTEAFF
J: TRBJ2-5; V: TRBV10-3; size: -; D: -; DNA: TGTGCCATCAGTGTAAACGGCGCGGAGGAGACCCAGTACTTC; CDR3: CAISVNGAEETQYF
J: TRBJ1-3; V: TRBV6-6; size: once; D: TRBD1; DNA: TGTGCCAGCAGTCAAAGACAGGGGAGCTCTGGAAACACCATATATTTT; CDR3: CASSQRQGSSGNTIYF
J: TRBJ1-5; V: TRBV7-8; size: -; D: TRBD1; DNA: TGTGCCAGCACCGCGGGGACAGGGGTTCAGCCCCAGCATTTT; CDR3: CASTAGTGVQPQHF
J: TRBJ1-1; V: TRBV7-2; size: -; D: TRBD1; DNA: TGTGCCAGCAGCTTGGACAGGTATGGCACTGAAGCTTTCTTT; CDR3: CASSLDRYGTEAFF
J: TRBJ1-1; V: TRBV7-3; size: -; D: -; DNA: TGTGCCAGCAGCTTAAGCGGGGGAAAAGGAAAGAACACTGAAGCTTTCTTT; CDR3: CASSLSGGKGKNTEAFF
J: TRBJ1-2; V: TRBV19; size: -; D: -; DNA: TGTGCCAGTAGTATAGTCGGGGGTAACTATGGCTACACCTTC; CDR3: CASSIVGGNYGYTF
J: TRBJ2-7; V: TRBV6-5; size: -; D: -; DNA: TGTGCCAGCACCCAGGGAACCGAGCAGTACTTC; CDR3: CASTQGTEQYF
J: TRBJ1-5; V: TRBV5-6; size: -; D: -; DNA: TGTGCCAGCAGCTCCCGGCGGCGCGCGGATCAGCCCCAGCATTTT; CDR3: CASSSRRRADQPQHF
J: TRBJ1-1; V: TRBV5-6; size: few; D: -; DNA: TGTGCCAGCAGCTTGGTGATTAGGGGCTCTGAAGCTTTCTTT; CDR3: CASSLVIRGSEAFF
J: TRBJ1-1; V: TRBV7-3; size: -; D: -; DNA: TGTGCCAGCAGCCCGCCGGGGGGGTCTGAAGCTTTCTTT; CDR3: CASSPPGGSEAFF
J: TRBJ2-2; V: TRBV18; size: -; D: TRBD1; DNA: TGTGCCAGCTCACCAAGAGGACAGGGGGCCGGGGAGCTGTTTTTT; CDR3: CASSPRGQGAGELFF
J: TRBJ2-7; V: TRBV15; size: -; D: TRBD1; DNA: TGTGCCACCAGCAGGGGGACAGGGGAAAACTACGAGCAGTACTTC; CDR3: CATSRGTGENYEQYF
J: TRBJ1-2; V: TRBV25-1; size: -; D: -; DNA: TGTGCCAGCAGACAGGGCGACTATGGCTACACCTTC; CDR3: CASRQGDYGYTF
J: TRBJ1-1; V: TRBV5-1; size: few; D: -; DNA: TGCGCCAGCAGCTCGGGGAACACTGAAGCTTTCTTT; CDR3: CASSSGNTEAFF
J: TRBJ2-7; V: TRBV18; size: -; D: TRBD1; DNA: TGTGCCAGCTCACCAAGGACAGGGTCTAGCTCCTACGAGCAGTACTTC; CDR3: CASSPRTGSSSYEQYF
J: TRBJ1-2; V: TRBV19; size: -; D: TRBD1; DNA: TGTGCCAGTAGTAGGGACAGGGGCGGAAATGGCTACACCTTC; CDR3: CASSRDRGGNGYTF
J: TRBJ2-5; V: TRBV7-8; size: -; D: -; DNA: TGTGCCAGCAGCTTAGAACTCTTATGGCGGGCTGGGGAGACCCAGTACTTC; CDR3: CASSLELLWRAGETQYF
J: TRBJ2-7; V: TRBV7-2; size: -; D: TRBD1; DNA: TGTGCCAGCAGCTCCCGGACAGGGGGCTACGAGCGGTACTTC; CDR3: CASSSRTGGYERYF
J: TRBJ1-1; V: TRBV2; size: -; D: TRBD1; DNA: TGTGCCAGCAGAGGGGACAGAAGTGACACTGAAGCTTTCTTT; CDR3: CASRGDRSDTEAFF
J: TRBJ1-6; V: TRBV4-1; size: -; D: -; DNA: TGCGCCAGCAGCCAAGCCAGGGGTGATTCACCCCTCCACTTT; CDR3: CASSQARGDSPLHF
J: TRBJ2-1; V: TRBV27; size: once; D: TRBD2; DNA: TGTGCCAGCAGTTTACTGCGGGGGGACAATGAGCAGTTCTTC; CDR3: CASSLLRGDNEQFF
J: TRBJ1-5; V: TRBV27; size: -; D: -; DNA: TGTGCCAGCAGTCCCCGAGGGTTTCAGCCCCAGCATTTT; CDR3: CASSPRGFQPQHF
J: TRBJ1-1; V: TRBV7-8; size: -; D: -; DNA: TGTGCCAGCAGCTTAGTGGCGGGACTGAACACTGAAGCTTTCTTT; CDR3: CASSLVAGLNTEAFF
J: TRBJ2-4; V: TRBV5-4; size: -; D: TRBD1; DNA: TGTGCCAGCAGCCGCGTGAGACAGGGGGGTGAAAACATTCAGTACTTC; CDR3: CASSRVRQGGENIQYF
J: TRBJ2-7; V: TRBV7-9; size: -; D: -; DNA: TGTGCCAGCAGCTCTCCCGGACAATCCTACGAGCAGTACTTC; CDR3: CASSSPGQSYEQYF
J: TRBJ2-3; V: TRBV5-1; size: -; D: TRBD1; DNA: TGCGCCAGCAGCCCGGTCCGGGACAGCATCACAGATACGCAGTATTTT; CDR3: CASSPVRDSITDTQYF
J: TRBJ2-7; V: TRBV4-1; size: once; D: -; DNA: TGCGCCAGCAGCCAAGCTTCCGGGGGATACGAGCAGTACTTC; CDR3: CASSQASGGYEQYF
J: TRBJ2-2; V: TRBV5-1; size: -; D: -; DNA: TGCGCCAGCAGCTTGGGGCGCCATACCACGGGGACCGGGGAGCTGTTTTTT; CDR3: CASSLGRHTTGTGELFF
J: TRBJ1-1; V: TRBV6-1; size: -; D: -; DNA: TGTGCCAGCAGTGAAGCCCAAATAGCGAGTTACACTTTCTTT; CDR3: CASSEAQIASYTFF
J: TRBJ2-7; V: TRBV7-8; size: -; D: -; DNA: TGTGCCAGCAGCTTAGTCGGGGAAAGCTACGAGCAGTACTTC; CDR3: CASSLVGESYEQYF
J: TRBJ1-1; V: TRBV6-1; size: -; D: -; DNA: TGTGCCAGCAGTGAAGAGGGAGGGGTATTCGCTTTCTTT; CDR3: CASSEEGGVFAFF
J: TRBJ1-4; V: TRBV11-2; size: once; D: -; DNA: TGTGCCAGCAGCTTAGGGGCTGCAACTAATGAAAAACTGTTTTTT; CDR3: CASSLGAATNEKLFF
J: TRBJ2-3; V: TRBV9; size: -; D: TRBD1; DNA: TGTGCCAGCAGCGTAGAGGGGACAGGCACAGATACGCAGTATTTT; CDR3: CASSVEGTGTDTQYF
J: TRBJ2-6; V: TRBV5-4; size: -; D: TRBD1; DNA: TGTGCCAGCAGCCAAGGACAGGGCCGGGCCAACGTCCTGACTTTC; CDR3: CASSQGQGRANVLTF
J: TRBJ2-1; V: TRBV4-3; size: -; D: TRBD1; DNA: TGCGCCAGCAGCCAAGATGGATGGACAGGGGGGTCTAATGAGCAGTTCTTC; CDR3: CASSQDGWTGGSNEQFF
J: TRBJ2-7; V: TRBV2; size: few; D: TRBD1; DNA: TGTGCCAGCAGTGATATAGGGGGCGGCTCCTACGAGCAGTACTTC; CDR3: CASSDIGGGSYEQYF